A single sample is the source of the 19 T cell receptor beta chains below, sequenced in a study of blood T cell repertoires in COVID-19. Data came from immunoSEQ multiplex PCR; TCRdb stores just in-frame clones and leaves some out. The sample lists 180,000 or so clones; approximately 83% were seen once. Material: peripheral blood. The origin of the receptors is a human donor with active or convalescent COVID-19. The donor label of this sample is uncertain.

The chain links TRBV28 to TRBJ2-3; D might be TRBD1 (5 bases). Germline lookup yields CDR1 MDHEN and CDR2 SYDVKM. V was clipped by 5 bases and J by 6 bases, with 12 bases between them. The CDR3 loop spans 13 amino acids. The CDR3, as DNA: TGTGCCAGCAGTGCAGGGAAGGGTGATACGCAGTATTTT. Translating it yields CASSAGKGDTQYF. The full variable domain, completed using reference TRBV28 and TRBJ2-3, is DVKVTQSSRYLVKRTGEKVFLECVQDMDHENMFWYRQDPGLGLRLIYFSYDVKMKEKGDIPEGYSVSREKKERFSLILESASTNQTSMYLCASSAGKGDTQYFGPGTRLTVL.

J is TRBJ1-1 and V is TRBV3-1 (or the pseudogene TRBV3-2), with D perhaps matching TRBD1 (5 bases). The length of the CDR3 is 15 residues. The V gene lost 1 base and the J gene lost 9 bases, with 18 bases spanning the gap. CDR1 and CDR2 from the germline V gene are LGHDT and YNNKEL (reference sequence). Here the CDR3 DNA reads TGTGCCAGCAGCCAAGCCAGTCTTAGGGGTTTAAAAGCTTTCTTT. Translated, it gives CASSQASLRGLKAFF.

This chain joins TRBV7-2 and TRBJ2-7; TRBD1 agrees at 11 bases. The CDR3 loop spans 17 amino acids. The germline CDR1 and CDR2 sequences are SGHTA and FQGNSA. V lost 6 bases, J lost 1 base, and 11 bases stayed unmatched. The CDR3 spells CASRSGTGTGGSYEQYF. In DNA, the CDR3 is TGTGCCAGCAGATCAGGCACCGGGACAGGGGGTTCCTACGAGCAGTACTTC.

This clone was counted a few times. The J gene is TRBJ2-7, the V gene TRBV24-1; TRBD1 is a possible D gene (5 bases). V was pared by 2 bases and J by 3 bases, with 16 bases between. The CDR3 has 16 residues. Germline V lookup: CDR1 KGHDR, CDR2 SFDVKD. CDR3: CATSDSFTPGFYEQYF. The DNA of the CDR3 is TGTGCCACCAGTGATTCCTTCACTCCAGGGTTCTACGAGCAGTACTTC.

The gene calls are TRBV10-3 and TRBJ1-1, with TRBD1 as a possible D gene (5 bases). Trimming took off 2 bases at V and 3 bases at J, with 10 bases between the two ends. The CDR3 spans 14 residues. Per germline, CDR1 ENHRY and CDR2 SYGVKD. As DNA, the CDR3 is TGTGCCATCAGTGAGGGCAGGGCTGACACTGAAGCTTTCTTT. The encoded protein is CAISEGRADTEAFF.

The table lists this clone with a count of one. The J gene is TRBJ2-7, the V gene TRBV19, with 8 positions matching TRBD2. Germline CDR1 LNHDA, CDR2 SQIVND (reference sequence). The V gene end was trimmed by 1 base and the J gene end by 0 bases; junction bases not matched to a gene: 14. There are 19 residues in the CDR3. The chain's CDR3 is CASSIVLGLEGGPSYEQYF. In DNA, the CDR3 is TGTGCCAGTAGTATAGTGTTGGGACTAGAGGGGGGACCCTCCTACGAGCAGTACTTC.

The chain has TRBV18 and TRBJ1-1, with TRBD1 matching 8 bases. CDR1 and CDR2 (germline): KGHSH, LQKENI. The CDR3 contains 15 residues. The trim removed 4 bases at V and 5 bases at J, leaving 9 bases unmatched. The CDR3 sequence is CASSLATGGRTEAFF. The CDR3 DNA reads TGTGCCAGCTCACTAGCAACAGGGGGACGGACTGAAGCTTTCTTT.

The chain employs TRBV30 and TRBJ2-7; 14 bases agree with TRBD2. The CDR3 has 14 residues. The V gene end was trimmed by 2 bases and the J gene end by 13 bases; junction bases not matched to a gene: 10. CDR1 and CDR2 from the germline V gene are GTSNPN and SVGIG (reference sequence). Written as DNA, the CDR3 is TGTGCCTGGAGTACTGGACTAGCGGGGGGTACTATCTACTTC. This sequence encodes CAWSTGLAGGTIYF.

The chain employs TRBV6-6 and TRBJ1-5; weak D call: TRBD1 (6 bases). This CDR3 contains 15 residues. The V end was cut by 8 bases, the J end by 5 bases, with 19 bases between. The V gene's germline CDR1 is MNHNY and CDR2 SVGAGI (reference sequence). CDR3 sequence (DNA): TGTGCCAGCGGGGGCCCGGGGGGCCGGGATCAGCCCCAGCATTTT. It codes for CASGGPGGRDQPQHF.

The J gene is TRBJ2-7, the V gene TRBV6-5; possible D gene TRBD2, 5 bases. The germline V and J ends were trimmed by 6 bases and 0 bases, with 12 bases remaining between them. There are 14 residues in the CDR3. Germline CDR1 is MNHEY and CDR2 is SVGAGI. The CDR3 reads CASSQKRDSYEQYF. The CDR3 DNA sequence: TGTGCCAGCAGCCAAAAACGGGACTCCTACGAGCAGTACTTC.

This sequence joins TRBV28 and TRBJ1-3; 7 bases match TRBD1. The germline V gene encodes CDR1 MDHEN and CDR2 SYDVKM. The CDR3 covers 16 residues. Trimming removed 2 bases from V and 0 bases from J; junction bases left unmatched: 4. CDR3 coding DNA: TGTGCCAGCAGTTTACGACAGGGCTTCTCTGGAAACACCATATATTTT. It codes for CASSLRQGFSGNTIYF.

The rearrangement links TRBV7-9 to TRBJ2-1; D might be TRBD2 (5 bases). Germline V CDR1 and CDR2: SEHNR, FQNEAQ (reference sequence). This CDR3 has 15 residues. V was trimmed by 3 bases and J by 0 bases, leaving 9 bases between them. In nucleotides, the CDR3 is TGTGCCAGCAGCTTGACCGGGAACTCCTACAATGAGCAGTTCTTC. This encodes CASSLTGNSYNEQFF.

This clone was observed a single time. V gene TRBV7-3 combines with J gene TRBJ1-6, with D tentatively TRBD1 (6 bases). CDR1 is SGHTA, CDR2 FQGTGA, per germline. The CDR3 spans 13 residues. Between the trimmed V and J ends, which lost 4 bases and 7 bases, there was a span of 8 bases. The chain's CDR3 is CASSSQGNSPLHF. The CDR3 region has the DNA TGTGCCAGCAGCTCCCAGGGGAATTCACCCCTCCACTTT.

The chain is built from TRBV6-5 and TRBJ2-5; maybe TRBD2 (5 bases). The germline gives CDR1 MNHEY, CDR2 SVGAGI. CDR3 length: 12 amino acids. Trimming cost V 2 bases and J 4 bases, with 5 bases left between them. The CDR3 region is CASSYTRETQYF. As DNA, the CDR3 is TGTGCCAGCAGTTACACTAGAGAGACCCAGTACTTC.

The chain couples TRBV28 to TRBJ2-7; 10 nucleotides line up with TRBD1. CDR3 length: 14 residues. The V gene end was trimmed by 6 bases and the J gene end by 2 bases; junction bases not matched to a gene: 4. Per germline, CDR1 MDHEN and CDR2 SYDVKM. For the CDR3, the DNA is TGTGCCAGCAGCGGGACAGGGGAAACCTACGAGCAGTACTTC. Amino acid sequence: CASSGTGETYEQYF. The full variable domain, in which reference TRBV28 and TRBJ2-7 provide the parts outside the CDR3, is DVKVTQSSRYLVKRTGEKVFLECVQDMDHENMFWYRQDPGLGLRLIYFSYDVKMKEKGDIPEGYSVSREKKERFSLILESASTNQTSMYLCASSGTGETYEQYFGPGTRLTVT.

The chain has TRBV4-2 and TRBJ1-2; possible D gene TRBD1, 5 bases. Germline V CDR1 and CDR2: LGHNA, YNFKEQ. The CDR3 runs to 14 residues. V was cut by 2 bases and J by 4 bases, with 11 bases left in between. The CDR3 spells CASSQQTGGYGYTF. The CDR3 nucleotides read TGTGCCAGCAGCCAACAGACGGGGGGCTATGGCTACACCTTC.

V and J are TRBV19 and TRBJ1-2; unclear D gene. This CDR3 has 14 residues. V was clipped by 3 bases and J by 4 bases, with 12 bases between them. Germline CDR1 is LNHDA and CDR2 is SQIVND (reference sequence). This chain's CDR3 is CASSIPGHSYGYTF. The CDR3 bases are TGTGCCAGTAGTATTCCAGGCCATTCCTATGGCTACACCTTC.

The chain recombines TRBV20-1 with TRBJ2-6; 10 nucleotides line up with TRBD1. Germline CDR1 reads DFQATT; CDR2 reads SNEGSKA (reference sequence). The CDR3 runs to 16 residues. Trimming took 3 bases from V and 0 from J; bases not matched to a gene: 2. CDR3 sequence (DNA): TGCAGTGCTAGTGGGACAGGGGTCTCTGGGGCCAACGTCCTGACTTTC. The encoded protein is CSASGTGVSGANVLTF.

The chain carries TRBV7-9 and TRBJ2-1; unclear D gene. The V end lost 4 bases, the J end lost 6 bases, and 16 bases lay between the germline ends. The CDR3 runs 15 residues. CDR1 and CDR2 (germline): SEHNR, FQNEAQ (reference sequence). The CDR3 reads CASSSSTAPTNEQFF. The CDR3 DNA is TGTGCCAGCAGCTCGTCTACCGCCCCTACCAATGAGCAGTTCTTC.